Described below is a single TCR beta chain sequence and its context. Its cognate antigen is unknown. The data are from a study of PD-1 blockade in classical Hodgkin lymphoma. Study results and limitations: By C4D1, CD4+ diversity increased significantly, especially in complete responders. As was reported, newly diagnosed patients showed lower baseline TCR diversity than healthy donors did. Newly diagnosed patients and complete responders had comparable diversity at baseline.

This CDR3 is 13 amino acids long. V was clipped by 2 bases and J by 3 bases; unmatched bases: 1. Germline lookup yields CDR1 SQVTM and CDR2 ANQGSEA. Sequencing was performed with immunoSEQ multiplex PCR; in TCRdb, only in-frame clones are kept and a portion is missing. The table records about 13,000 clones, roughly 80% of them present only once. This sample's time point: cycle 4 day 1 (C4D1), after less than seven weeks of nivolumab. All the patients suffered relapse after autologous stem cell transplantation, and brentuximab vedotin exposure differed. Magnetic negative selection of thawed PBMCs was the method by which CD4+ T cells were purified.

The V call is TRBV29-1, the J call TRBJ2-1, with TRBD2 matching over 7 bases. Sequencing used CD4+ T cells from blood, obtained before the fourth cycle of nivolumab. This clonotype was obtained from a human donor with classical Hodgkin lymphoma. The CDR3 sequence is CSVEIAGYNEQFF. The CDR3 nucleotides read TGCAGCGTTGAAATAGCGGGCTACAATGAGCAGTTCTTC.